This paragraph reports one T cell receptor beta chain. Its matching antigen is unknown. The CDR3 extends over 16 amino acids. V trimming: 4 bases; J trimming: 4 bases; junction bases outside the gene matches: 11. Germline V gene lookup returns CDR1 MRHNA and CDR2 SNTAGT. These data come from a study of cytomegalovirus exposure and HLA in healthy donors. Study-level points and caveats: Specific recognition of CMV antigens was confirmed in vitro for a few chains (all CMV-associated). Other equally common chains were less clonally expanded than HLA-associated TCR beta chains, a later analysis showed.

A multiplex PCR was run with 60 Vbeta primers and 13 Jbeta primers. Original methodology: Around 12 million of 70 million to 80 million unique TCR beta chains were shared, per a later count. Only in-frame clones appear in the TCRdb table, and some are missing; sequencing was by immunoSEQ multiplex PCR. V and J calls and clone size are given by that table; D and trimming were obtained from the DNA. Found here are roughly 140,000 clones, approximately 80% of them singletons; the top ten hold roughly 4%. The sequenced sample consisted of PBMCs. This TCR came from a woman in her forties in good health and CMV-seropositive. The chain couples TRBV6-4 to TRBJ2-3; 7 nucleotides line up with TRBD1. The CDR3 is CASSVQGIIGSDTQYF. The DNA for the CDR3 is TGTGCCAGCAGTGTACAGGGGATAATCGGTTCAGATACGCAGTATTTT.